A single sample gave rise to the 19 T cell receptor beta chains below, sequenced in a study of blood T cell repertoires in COVID-19. The protocol was immunoSEQ multiplex PCR, while the TCRdb copy is restricted to in-frame clones and leaves out a portion. This table has about 140,000 clones, 70% to 90% appearing once. The sequencing sample was made of peripheral blood. These receptors were collected from a woman aged 80 or older with acute or convalescent COVID-19.

This chain links TRBV20-1 with TRBJ1-1, with D hard to call. The germline V gene has CDR1 DFQATT and CDR2 SNEGSKA (reference sequence). The ends were cut back, 6 bases at V and 11 bases at J, with 16 bases in the middle. The CDR3 loop spans 11 amino acids. This CDR3 reads CSAYIAPLAFF. The CDR3, as DNA: TGCAGTGCCTACATAGCCCCGTTGGCTTTCTTT.

The genes are TRBV6-6 and TRBJ2-1; the match to TRBD1 covers 9 bases. CDR3 length: 16 amino acids. Losses at the gene ends were 7 bases for V and 9 bases for J; bases not matched to a gene: 16. Germline lookup yields CDR1 MNHNY and CDR2 SVGAGI (reference sequence). The CDR3 spells CASIPGQGHFNGEQFF. For the CDR3, the DNA is TGTGCCAGCATCCCGGGACAGGGACATTTTAACGGTGAGCAGTTCTTC.

The chain uses TRBV5-4 and TRBJ1-2, with 9 positions matching TRBD1. V lost 4 bases and J lost 8; bases outside the gene matches: 15. This CDR3 contains 16 residues. CDR1 and CDR2 from the germline V gene are SGHNT and YYREEE (reference sequence). The CDR3 sequence: CASSPGRTGVGAGYTF. The DNA for the CDR3 is TGTGCCAGCAGCCCCGGGAGGACAGGGGTCGGAGCAGGCTACACCTTC.

This clone was recorded a few times. The rearrangement uses TRBV21-1 and TRBJ2-1; the D call TRBD1 from the table was never checked on the DNA. TRBV21-1 represents a pseudogene. The CDR3 runs 14 residues. The CDR3 is CASPVVPGRNEQFF. The DNA for the CDR3 is TGTGCCAGCCCTGTGGTACCAGGGCGAAATGAGCAGTTCTTC.

This clone was seen more than once but under ten times. The chain couples TRBV5-6 to TRBJ2-3; no reliable D call. V was shortened by 1 base and J by 1 base, with 4 bases between the two germline ends. This CDR3 has 13 residues. The V gene's germline CDR1 is SGHDT and CDR2 YYEEEE. The CDR3 sequence is CASSLLGTDTQYF. The CDR3 DNA reads TGTGCCAGCAGCTTGCTCGGCACAGATACGCAGTATTTT.

The chain combines TRBV7-2 with TRBJ1-1, with 7 bases that match TRBD1. In germline, CDR1 is SGHTA, CDR2 FQGNSA. The CDR3 consists of 13 residues. The ends lost 5 bases at V and 7 bases at J; junction bases unmatched: 7. The CDR3 sequence is CASSTRDRVEAFF. CDR3 in DNA: TGTGCCAGCAGCACCCGGGACAGAGTTGAAGCTTTCTTT.

The chain combines TRBV19 with TRBJ2-7; D possibly corresponds to TRBD1 (5 bases). Trimming pared 5 bases from V and 3 bases from J, leaving 11 bases between. There are 13 residues in the CDR3. Germline V gives CDR1 LNHDA, CDR2 SQIVND (reference sequence). CDR3 sequence: CASSFDSFYEQYF. The DNA for the CDR3 is TGTGCCAGTAGTTTTGACAGTTTCTACGAGCAGTACTTC.

The DNA of the CDR3 is TGTGCCAGTAGTCCAGGGGCTGGGACAGGGGGCTTAAAAAACATTCAGTACTTC. Translating gives CASSPGAGTGGLKNIQYF. V and J are TRBV19 and TRBJ2-4; 12 bases align to TRBD1. Per the germline V gene, CDR1 is LNHDA and CDR2 is SQIVND (reference sequence). This CDR3 contains 18 residues. V lost 5 bases, J lost 4 bases, and 12 bases stayed unmatched.

Comment on this clone: The same CDR3 arises from other DNA sequences in this sample as well. The rearrangement links TRBV18 to TRBJ1-1, with D tentatively TRBD1 (5 bases). Looked up from germline, CDR1 is KGHSH and CDR2 is LQKENI. CDR3 length: 13 residues. Trimming removed 6 bases from V and 1 base from J, with 9 bases in between. The CDR3 DNA sequence: TGTGCCAGCTCCCAGGGCCAGAACACTGAAGCTTTCTTT. Protein sequence: CASSQGQNTEAFF.

The chain recombines TRBV5-1 with TRBJ1-6; D is possibly TRBD1 (6 bases). Germline loops: CDR1 SGHRS, CDR2 YFSETQ. The ends were cut back, 4 bases at V and 6 bases at J, with 17 bases in the middle. The CDR3 is 16 amino acids. The DNA of the CDR3 is TGCGCCAGCAGCACACAGGGCAGTAGGAGTAATTCACCCCTCCACTTT. Protein product: CASSTQGSRSNSPLHF. The full variable domain, completed using reference TRBV5-1 and TRBJ1-6, is KAGVTQTPRYLIKTRGQQVTLSCSPISGHRSVSWYQQTPGQGLQFLFEYFSETQRNKGNFPGRFSGRQFSNSRSEMNVSTLELGDSALYLCASSTQGSRSNSPLHFGNGTRLTVT.

This sequence joins TRBV6-6 and TRBJ1-4, with D possibly TRBD1 on 6 matching bases. Germline assignment: CDR1 MNHNY and CDR2 SVGAGI (reference sequence). V was trimmed by 8 bases and J by 4 bases, leaving 17 bases between them. The CDR3 sequence is 15 residues long. The CDR3 DNA reads TGTGCCAGCCTTTGGGGGGGGGCCGATAATGAAAAACTGTTTTTT. Protein sequence: CASLWGGADNEKLFF.

V is TRBV6-5 and J is TRBJ1-2; D unresolved. Per the germline V gene, CDR1 is MNHEY and CDR2 is SVGAGI. V shed 7 bases and J shed 8 bases, with 17 bases lying between them. The CDR3 sequence is 13 residues long. The CDR3 bases are TGTGCCAGCACCGAGCTCGCCGGGAAAGGCTACACCTTC. The encoded protein is CASTELAGKGYTF.

J is TRBJ1-1 and V is TRBV29-1; no clear D. The CDR3 covers 13 residues. Germline V gene lookup returns CDR1 SQVTM and CDR2 ANQGSEA. V lost 4 bases to trimming and J lost 4 bases, with 13 bases between them. The CDR3 is CSVVVVGGTEAFF. The CDR3 DNA reads as TGCAGCGTTGTTGTGGTGGGAGGCACTGAAGCTTTCTTT.

This clone came up a few times. The chain uses TRBV30 and TRBJ1-2, with 11 bases that match TRBD1. With 0 bases clipped from V and 4 bases from J, the junction kept 4 bases outside the gene matches. The germline V gene encodes CDR1 GTSNPN and CDR2 SVGIG (reference sequence). CDR3 length equals 15 residues. The CDR3 DNA sequence: TGTGCCTGGAGTGTACCGGGACAGGGGGTCTATGGCTACACCTTC. Its translation is CAWSVPGQGVYGYTF. Full variable domain (remainder filled in from reference TRBV30 and TRBJ1-2): SQTIHQWPATLVQPVGSPLSLECTVEGTSNPNLYWYRQAAGRGLQLLFYSVGIGQISSEVPQNLSASRPQDRQFILSSKKLLLSDSGFYLCAWSVPGQGVYGYTFGSGTRLTVV.

This sequence joins TRBV6-2 or TRBV6-3 and TRBJ2-7; TRBD1 matches at 8 bases. This CDR3 is 16 amino acids long. The V and J ends lost 2 bases and 0 bases, in that order; junction bases with no gene match: 6. CDR1 MNHEY and CDR2 SVGEGT come from the germline V gene. CDR3 coding DNA: TGTGCCAGCAGTTACCCCCGGGACAGGATCTCCTACGAGCAGTACTTC. Translated: CASSYPRDRISYEQYF.

This chain uses TRBV4-1 with TRBJ1-5; perhaps TRBD1 as D (6 bases). The CDR3 runs 18 residues. V was cut by 0 bases and J by 7 bases, with 22 bases left in between. Germline loops: CDR1 MGHRA, CDR2 YSYEKL. The CDR3 DNA sequence: TGCGCCAGCAGCCAAGAACTAGGTTTAGGGGGGGGCCGGCAGCCCCAGCATTTT. Its translation is CASSQELGLGGGRQPQHF.

In this sample, this clone turned up a few times. The chain recombines TRBV5-1 with TRBJ2-3, with a weak D call TRBD1 (5 bases). CDR1 and CDR2 from the germline V gene are SGHRS and YFSETQ. V lost 5 bases to trimming and J lost 0 bases, with 13 bases between them. This CDR3 has 15 amino acids. The DNA for the CDR3 is TGCGCCAGCAGTTTTCAGGGTCTGAGCACAGATACGCAGTATTTT. Amino acid sequence: CASSFQGLSTDTQYF. Combining the CDR3 with reference TRBV5-1 and TRBJ2-3 gives the whole variable domain KAGVTQTPRYLIKTRGQQVTLSCSPISGHRSVSWYQQTPGQGLQFLFEYFSETQRNKGNFPGRFSGRQFSNSRSEMNVSTLELGDSALYLCASSFQGLSTDTQYFGPGTRLTVL.

CDR3 bases: TGTGCCAGCAGTTACTCCAGGTCCTATGGCTACACCTTC. The encoded protein is CASSYSRSYGYTF. The chain carries TRBV6-5 and TRBJ1-2; D unclear. The CDR3 covers 13 residues. CDR1 and CDR2 from the germline V gene are MNHEY and SVGAGI. The V and J ends lost 0 bases and 4 bases respectively, with 6 bases between them.

The chain couples TRBV5-1 to TRBJ2-2, with 15 bases lining up with TRBD2. From germline, CDR1 is SGHRS and CDR2 YFSETQ. The trim removed 0 bases at V and 0 bases at J, leaving 3 bases unmatched. The CDR3 spans 19 residues. CDR3 in amino acids: CASSLAGTSGGTNTGELFF. As DNA, the CDR3 is TGCGCCAGCAGCTTGGCCGGGACTAGCGGGGGGACGAACACCGGGGAGCTGTTTTTT.